This TCR beta chain stems from a study of Ad26.COV2.S vaccination and SARS-CoV-2 variants. Study-wide context: It was the COV1001 Ad26.COV2.S trial arm that included the donor. Regarding the study as a whole: Whether participants received vaccine or placebo, their non-spike TCR breadth was similar.

The CDR3 loop spans 15 amino acids. With V trimmed by 3 bases and J by 1 base, 6 bases remained unmatched. The germline V gene encodes CDR1 SGHRS and CDR2 YFSETQ. Regarding this clone: The antigen is unknown.

TCRdb's table, derived via immunoSEQ multiplex PCR, lists solely in-frame clones and lacks some. The sample lists under 250,000 clones, about 83% occurring once. Sample treatment: 15 to 20 received Ad26.COV2.S at low or high dose, single or two shots; about 5 received placebo; per-sample allocation not given. The samples were gathered on day 63 after the first injection of vaccine or placebo. Cohort 1b enrolled adults aged 18-55 years in Boston. The sequence derives from a person between 18 and 65 years old who received the Ad26.COV2.S COVID-19 vaccine or a placebo. The input for sequencing was peripheral blood, taken in a trial of Ad26.COV2.S vaccine versus placebo. The chain carries TRBV5-1 and TRBJ1-1; TRBD1 matches 7 bases. The CDR3: CASSSGGHPNTEAFF. In DNA, the CDR3 is TGCGCCAGCAGCTCAGGGGGACACCCGAACACTGAAGCTTTCTTT.